One and the same sample provided the 31 T cell receptor beta chains below, sequenced in a study of CD8 T cells in Susac syndrome. After extraction with the RNeasy kit, about 0.45 to 1 ug of the RNA was reverse transcribed using random hexamers. TCRdb fed the immunoSEQ multiplex PCR reads into MiXCR, producing one record per CDR3 protein. The sample carries a few hundred thousand distinct CDR3 sequences, approximately 95% recorded once. Sequenced input: CD4+ T cells from PBMCs. All receptors come from a human donor with multiple sclerosis.

The chain joins TRBV15 to TRBJ1-5, with 10 nucleotides matching TRBD1. Germline CDR1 LNHNV, CDR2 YYDKDF (reference sequence). V lost 1 base, J lost 3 bases, and 3 bases stayed unmatched. The CDR3 consists of 16 residues. The CDR3 sequence is CATSRGTGGNNQPQHF. In nucleotides, the CDR3 is TGTGCCACCAGCAGAGGGACAGGGGGAAACAATCAGCCCCAGCATTTT.

V gene TRBV20-1 combines with J gene TRBJ1-2; no clear D. The V end was cut by 5 bases, the J end by 4 bases, with 14 bases between. Germline loops: CDR1 DFQATT, CDR2 SNEGSKA (reference sequence). The CDR3 is made up of 13 amino acids. CDR3 in amino acids: CSASWIGSYGYTF. DNA for the CDR3: TGCAGTGCTTCCTGGATCGGGTCCTATGGCTACACCTTC.

V is TRBV15 and J is TRBJ2-5, with 7 bases identical to TRBD2. Germline V lookup: CDR1 LNHNV, CDR2 YYDKDF (reference sequence). V gave up 1 base and J gave up 2 bases; unmatched junction bases: 7. The CDR3 runs to 16 residues. The CDR3 spells CATSRGAASGQETQYF. The CDR3 DNA reads TGTGCCACCAGCAGAGGAGCGGCTAGCGGACAAGAGACCCAGTACTTC.

The chain employs TRBV29-1 and TRBJ2-6; D gene unclear. V was cut by 3 bases and J by 0 bases, with 6 bases left in between. The CDR3 loop spans 14 amino acids. Germline V gene lookup returns CDR1 SQVTM and CDR2 ANQGSEA. The CDR3 DNA reads as TGCAGCGTTGATGGTGGCTCTGGGGCCAACGTCCTGACTTTC. Translated: CSVDGGSGANVLTF.

This clonotype has just one count. V gene TRBV5-1 combines with J gene TRBJ2-6; tentatively, D is TRBD2 (5 bases). V was clipped by 1 base and J by 3 bases, with 8 bases between them. Germline-derived CDR1 and CDR2 are SGHRS and YFSETQ. CDR3 length: 15 amino acids. The CDR3 sequence is CASSLRAGGANVLTF. CDR3 DNA: TGCGCCAGCAGCTTGCGGGCGGGTGGGGCCAACGTCCTGACTTTC.

The V call is TRBV6-5, the J call TRBJ1-4; tentatively, D is TRBD1 (5 bases). The CDR3 is 14 amino acids. Germline values: CDR1 MNHEY, CDR2 SVGAGI. Deletions cut 5 bases from V and 10 bases from J, with 17 bases between. CDR3 nucleotide sequence: TGTGCCAGCAGTCCGGGGGGGTACGCGTCAAAACTGTTTTTT. Translated, it gives CASSPGGYASKLFF.

This chain uses TRBV9 with TRBJ2-3; tentatively, D is TRBD1 or TRBD2 (6 bases each). The V and J ends lost 2 bases and 4 bases respectively, with 17 bases between them. The CDR3 extends over 16 amino acids. Germline V gene lookup returns CDR1 SGDLS and CDR2 YYNGEE. The CDR3 nucleotides are TGTGCCAGCAGCGTCGGTAGGGGGGCGATGGCAGATACGCAGTATTTT. Amino acid sequence: CASSVGRGAMADTQYF.

V usage is TRBV2 and J usage is TRBJ2-1; a weak D match, TRBD2 (7 bases). The CDR3 covers 16 residues. V lost 6 bases, J lost 3 bases, and 18 bases lay in between. CDR1 is SNHLY, CDR2 FYNNEI, per germline. The CDR3, as DNA: TGTGCCAGCAGGGTAGGGGGGACTAAGATCTACAATGAGCAGTTCTTC. Protein product: CASRVGGTKIYNEQFF.

The chain combines TRBV2 with TRBJ2-5; a possible D gene is TRBD2 (5 bases). Germline V lookup: CDR1 SNHLY, CDR2 FYNNEI. Trimming took off 3 bases at V and 1 base at J, with 9 bases between the two ends. CDR3 length: 14 residues. CDR3 sequence (DNA): TGTGCCAGCAGTGACGGACGGGGCCAAGAGACCCAGTACTTC. Translated: CASSDGRGQETQYF.

The rearrangement uses TRBV5-1 and TRBJ1-1, with TRBD1 matching over 7 bases. CDR1 and CDR2 (germline): SGHRS, YFSETQ. J gave up 4 bases and V 2 bases, and 11 bases lay outside the gene matches. CDR3 size: 16 residues. The CDR3 reads CASSLERGRIGTEAFF. The CDR3 DNA follows: TGCGCCAGCAGCTTAGAGAGGGGGCGCATCGGCACTGAAGCTTTCTTT.

V and J are TRBV29-1 and TRBJ1-1, with D possibly matching TRBD1 (6 bases). Germline CDR1 is SQVTM and CDR2 is ANQGSEA. V shed 7 bases and J shed 4 bases, with 13 bases lying between them. CDR3 length equals 12 residues. The CDR3 DNA reads TGCAGCGCGGAGGGGGTTTCCACTGAAGCTTTCTTT. Translated, it gives CSAEGVSTEAFF.

This rearrangement joins TRBV30 to TRBJ2-7; D remains ambiguous. Between the trimmed V and J ends, which lost 0 bases and 0 bases, there was a span of 12 bases. Germline lookup yields CDR1 GTSNPN and CDR2 SVGIG (reference sequence). The CDR3 contains 15 residues. The CDR3 spells CAWSVRKGHSYEQYF. Written as DNA, the CDR3 is TGTGCCTGGAGTGTACGGAAGGGCCACTCCTACGAGCAGTACTTC. Looking up the rest from reference TRBV30 and TRBJ2-7 gives the full variable domain: SQTIHQWPATLVQPVGSPLSLECTVEGTSNPNLYWYRQAAGRGLQLLFYSVGIGQISSEVPQNLSASRPQDRQFILSSKKLLLSDSGFYLCAWSVRKGHSYEQYFGPGTRLTVT.

This sequence joins TRBV29-1 and TRBJ2-5; unclear D gene. The germline V and J ends were trimmed by 6 bases and 2 bases, with 10 bases remaining between them. Germline lookup yields CDR1 SQVTM and CDR2 ANQGSEA. The CDR3 spans 12 residues. CDR3 region: CSVIRVQETQYF. CDR3 nucleotide sequence: TGCAGCGTCATACGGGTACAAGAGACCCAGTACTTC.

Only one count was recorded for this clonotype. This chain connects TRBV20-1 to TRBJ1-1, with a tentative D call TRBD1 (6 bases). This CDR3 spans 11 amino acids. Looked up from germline, CDR1 is DFQATT and CDR2 is SNEGSKA (reference sequence). V dropped 5 bases and J dropped 10 bases, with 14 bases sitting between them. This chain's CDR3 is CSAGAPGVAFF. CDR3 in DNA: TGCAGTGCTGGGGCGCCAGGGGTAGCTTTCTTT.

This clonotype was found once. The chain links TRBV7-8 to TRBJ1-2; a possible D gene is TRBD1 (5 bases). The germline CDR1 and CDR2 sequences are SGHVS and FQNEAQ. V lost 1 base and J lost 8, with 20 bases in between. CDR3 size: 16 residues. CDR3 sequence: CASSLGQGGSLRGYTF. In DNA form, the CDR3 reads TGTGCCAGCAGCTTAGGCCAGGGAGGATCGCTGCGGGGCTACACCTTC. Combining the CDR3 with reference TRBV7-8 and TRBJ1-2 gives the whole variable domain GAGVSQSPRYKVAKRGQDVALRCDPISGHVSLFWYQQALGQGPEFLTYFQNEAQLDKSGLPSDRFFAERPEGSVSTLKIQRTQQEDSAVYLCASSLGQGGSLRGYTFGSGTRLTVV.

The chain is built from TRBV18 and TRBJ1-1; D gene uncertain. The CDR3 is made up of 18 amino acids. Per germline, CDR1 KGHSH and CDR2 LQKENI. Trimming removed 0 bases at V and 1 base at J, with 18 bases between. The CDR3 region is CASSPPGKRTGWNTEAFF. CDR3 nucleotides: TGTGCCAGCTCACCACCCGGGAAGCGGACGGGCTGGAACACTGAAGCTTTCTTT.

The chain uses TRBV2 and TRBJ2-5; the D gene is possibly TRBD2 (5 bases). The CDR3 is made up of 17 amino acids. The V end lost 6 bases, the J end lost 1 base, and 21 bases lay between the germline ends. Germline CDR1 reads SNHLY; CDR2 reads FYNNEI. The DNA for the CDR3 is TGTGCCAGCAGGGAGCTGAAACTAGTCGGGGTCCAAGAGACCCAGTACTTC. The encoded protein is CASRELKLVGVQETQYF.

The chain combines TRBV20-1 with TRBJ1-6, with D uncertain. There are 15 residues in the CDR3. Germline CDR1 is DFQATT and CDR2 is SNEGSKA (reference sequence). Between the trimmed V and J ends, which lost 1 base and 0 bases, there was a span of 7 bases. CDR3 in amino acids: CSARVGSSYNSPLHF. The CDR3 DNA is TGCAGTGCTAGAGTGGGTAGCTCCTATAATTCACCCCTCCACTTT.

This chain uses TRBV12-3 or TRBV12-4 with TRBJ2-7, with no clear D. This CDR3 region has 13 residues. The ends were cut back, 4 bases at V and 2 bases at J, with 9 bases in the middle. CDR3 sequence (DNA): TGTGCCAGCAGTTCCGTGTCTACCTACGAGCAGTACTTC. This encodes CASSSVSTYEQYF.

This rearrangement joins TRBV6-5 to TRBJ1-2, with TRBD1 matching over 11 bases. The CDR3 has 15 residues. Looked up from germline, CDR1 is MNHEY and CDR2 is SVGAGI. Trimming took 5 bases from V and 6 from J; bases not matched to a gene: 8. CDR3 in amino acids: CASSGLGQGANGYTF. In nucleotides, the CDR3 is TGTGCCAGCAGTGGACTTGGACAGGGGGCTAATGGCTACACCTTC.

V usage is TRBV5-6 and J usage is TRBJ2-2; D is possibly TRBD1 (5 bases). In germline, CDR1 is SGHDT, CDR2 YYEEEE. The CDR3 covers 15 residues. The ends were cut back, 2 bases at V and 2 bases at J, with 10 bases in the middle. CDR3 in amino acids: CASSLDSPNTGELFF. In DNA form, the CDR3 reads TGTGCCAGCAGCTTAGACAGTCCAAACACCGGGGAGCTGTTTTTT.

CDR3 bases: TGTGCCAGCAGCTTAGAAAGACAGGGACCGCCCCAGCATTTT. It is translated as CASSLERQGPPQHF. V gene TRBV7-2 combines with J gene TRBJ1-5; 7 bases match TRBD1. Germline V gene lookup returns CDR1 SGHTA and CDR2 FQGNSA. This CDR3 comprises 14 residues. V lost 1 base, J lost 9 bases, and 6 bases stayed unmatched.

V and J are TRBV4-2 and TRBJ2-1, with 16 nucleotides matching TRBD2. CDR3 length equals 19 residues. Losses at the gene ends were 2 bases for V and 5 bases for J; bases not matched to a gene: 9. Germline CDR1 and CDR2: LGHNA and YNFKEQ. CDR3 in DNA: TGTGCCAGCAGCCAACCGGGACTAGCGGGGGGGGCCGGCCACAATGAGCAGTTCTTC. Encoded protein: CASSQPGLAGGAGHNEQFF.

This clonotype was detected a few times. The chain employs TRBV7-9 and TRBJ2-7; D perhaps matches TRBD2 (6 bases). Trimming removed 5 bases from V and 2 bases from J, with 13 bases in between. CDR1 and CDR2 (germline): SEHNR, FQNEAQ (reference sequence). The CDR3 spans 14 residues. DNA for the CDR3: TGTGCCAGCAGCGTCGGGAGCACCACCTACGAGCAGTACTTC. It translates to CASSVGSTTYEQYF.

V usage is TRBV27 and J usage is TRBJ1-2; D unresolved. V was cut by 7 bases and J by 4 bases, with 16 bases left in between. Germline loops: CDR1 MNHEY, CDR2 SMNVEV (reference sequence). CDR3 length equals 14 residues. This chain's CDR3 is CASTQSLGSYGYTF. The CDR3 nucleotides read TGTGCCAGCACCCAATCCCTAGGGAGCTATGGCTACACCTTC.

The CDR3 DNA reads TGTGCCAGCAGCCCTAGCGGGAGGGCCATGAGTGAGCAGTTCTTC. It specifies CASSPSGRAMSEQFF. The J gene is TRBJ2-1, the V gene TRBV9, with TRBD2 matching over 12 bases. CDR1 and CDR2 (germline): SGDLS, YYNGEE. Losses at the gene ends were 4 bases for V and 9 bases for J; bases not matched to a gene: 8. This CDR3 has 15 residues.

The V call is TRBV12-3 or TRBV12-4, the J call TRBJ2-7; tentative D call: TRBD2 (6 bases). Trimming took 4 bases from V and 3 from J, leaving 19 bases between them. This CDR3 spans 16 amino acids. In DNA, the CDR3 is TGTGCCAGCAGTTCCTCAGCGGGTTGGCTTAACTACGAGCAGTACTTC. This sequence encodes CASSSSAGWLNYEQYF.

The V call is TRBV29-1, the J call TRBJ2-1, with 7 bases that match TRBD2. This CDR3 region has 11 residues. V trimming: 3 bases; J trimming: 8 bases; junction bases outside the gene matches: 1. Germline V gene sequence: CDR1 SQVTM, CDR2 ANQGSEA. The CDR3 DNA follows: TGCAGCGTTGAGGGGGGGGATGAGCAGTTCTTC. Translated: CSVEGGDEQFF.

The chain combines TRBV11-2 with TRBJ2-4, with D perhaps TRBD2 (6 bases). V gave up 5 bases and J gave up 3 bases, with 17 bases separating them. Germline V gene sequence: CDR1 SGHAT, CDR2 FQNNGV. The CDR3 has 16 amino acids. CDR3 in DNA: TGTGCCAGCAGCCCCACAAATCCGGGGGACAAAAACATTCAGTACTTC. Amino acids: CASSPTNPGDKNIQYF.

This clonotype was found once. The chain has TRBV9 and TRBJ2-2, with D unclear. Trimming left V 3 bases short and J 2 bases short, with 11 bases between. The germline gives CDR1 SGDLS, CDR2 YYNGEE. The CDR3 sequence is 15 residues long. As DNA, the CDR3 is TGTGCCAGCAGCGATCCGGGCTTAAACACCGGGGAGCTGTTTTTT. It is translated as CASSDPGLNTGELFF.

The genes are TRBV7-2 and TRBJ2-3; D is undetermined. Trimming took off 1 base at V and 6 bases at J, with 5 bases between the two ends. Germline CDR1 is SGHTA and CDR2 is FQGNSA. The CDR3 is made up of 12 amino acids. For the CDR3, the DNA is TGTGCCAGCAGCTTAGTCTATGATACGCAGTATTTT. It codes for CASSLVYDTQYF.